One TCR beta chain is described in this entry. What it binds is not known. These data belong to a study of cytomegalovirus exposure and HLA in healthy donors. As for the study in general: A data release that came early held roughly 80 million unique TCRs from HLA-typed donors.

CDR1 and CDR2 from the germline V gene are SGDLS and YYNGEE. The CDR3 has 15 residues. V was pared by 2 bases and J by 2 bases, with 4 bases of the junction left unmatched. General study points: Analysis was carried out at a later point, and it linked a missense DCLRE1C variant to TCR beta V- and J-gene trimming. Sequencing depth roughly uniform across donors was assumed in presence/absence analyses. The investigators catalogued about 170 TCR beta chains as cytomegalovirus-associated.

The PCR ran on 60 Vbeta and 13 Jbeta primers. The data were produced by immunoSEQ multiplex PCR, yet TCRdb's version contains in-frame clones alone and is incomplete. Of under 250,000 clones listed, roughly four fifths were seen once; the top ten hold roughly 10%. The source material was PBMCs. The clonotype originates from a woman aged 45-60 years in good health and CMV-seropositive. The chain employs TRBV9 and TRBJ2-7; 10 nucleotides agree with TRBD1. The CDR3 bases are TGTGCCAGCAGCGTGACGGGACAGGGGACCTACGAGCAGTACTTC. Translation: CASSVTGQGTYEQYF.